These 22 T cell receptor beta chains were sequenced from one sample in a study of control samples from healthy donors and cancer patients. Only in-frame clones appear in the TCRdb table, and some are missing; sequencing was by immunoSEQ multiplex PCR. The table lists 93,000 or so clones, 75% to 90% of them singletons. The sample was PBMCs. Receptor source: a man aged 55 to 70 with lung cancer.

In its sample, this clone was seen once. This chain links TRBV5-1 with TRBJ1-1; D is unclear. The CDR3 contains 16 residues. Germline values: CDR1 SGHRS, CDR2 YFSETQ. The ends were cut back, 2 bases at V and 1 base at J, with 15 bases in the middle. For the CDR3, the DNA is TGCGCCAGCAGCTTATACACCTACGGGGAGAACACTGAAGCTTTCTTT. It codes for CASSLYTYGENTEAFF.

The chain recombines TRBV11-2 with TRBJ1-6; a possible D gene is TRBD1 (5 bases). CDR3 length: 13 amino acids. V was shortened by 5 bases and J by 10 bases, with 12 bases between the two germline ends. Per germline, CDR1 SGHAT and CDR2 FQNNGV. The CDR3 bases are TGTGCCAGCAGCCCCCAGGGACGGTCACCCCTCCACTTT. Encoded protein: CASSPQGRSPLHF.

The chain joins TRBV2 to TRBJ2-1; the match to TRBD1 covers 8 bases. Germline CDR1 reads SNHLY; CDR2 reads FYNNEI. The CDR3 is 13 amino acids. V shed 10 bases and J 3 bases; nucleotides not matched to a gene: 5. The CDR3 spells CAMAGGYYNEQFF. In DNA form, the CDR3 reads TGTGCCATGGCAGGGGGCTACTACAATGAGCAGTTCTTC.

V is TRBV2 and J is TRBJ1-1; no clear D. The CDR3 spans 16 residues. CDR1 and CDR2 (germline): SNHLY, FYNNEI. Trimming cost V 6 bases and J 0 bases, with 17 bases left between them. The CDR3 region is CASSDMRKGMNTEAFF. The CDR3 region has the DNA TGTGCCAGCAGCGATATGAGAAAAGGGATGAACACTGAAGCTTTCTTT.

The V call is TRBV14, the J call TRBJ1-2, with D tentatively TRBD1 (5 bases). There are 16 residues in the CDR3. Per germline, CDR1 SGHDN and CDR2 FVKESK. The V end lost 0 bases, the J end lost 2 bases, and 13 bases lay between the germline ends. This CDR3 reads CASSQDPQGSNYGYTF. DNA for the CDR3: TGTGCCAGCAGCCAAGACCCTCAGGGATCCAACTATGGCTACACCTTC.

The V call is TRBV6-4, the J call TRBJ2-6; no clear D. With 3 bases removed from V and 2 bases from J, the gap between germline ends came to 5 bases. The length of the CDR3 is 14 residues. Germline V gene lookup returns CDR1 MRHNA and CDR2 SNTAGT. CDR3 protein: CASSEGPGANVLTF. The CDR3 DNA follows: TGTGCCAGCAGTGAAGGTCCTGGGGCCAACGTCCTGACTTTC.

Only a few counts were recorded for this clone. This chain joins TRBV4-1 and TRBJ1-2; weak D call: TRBD1 (6 bases). The germline V gene has CDR1 MGHRA and CDR2 YSYEKL. V gave up 0 bases and J gave up 8 bases, with 13 bases separating them. This CDR3 is 14 amino acids long. DNA for the CDR3: TGCGCCAGCAGCCAAGAGACAGGTTTGTTGGGCTACACCTTC. Translation gives CASSQETGLLGYTF.

V gene TRBV13 combines with J gene TRBJ1-3, with TRBD1 as a possible D gene (5 bases). The length of the CDR3 is 18 residues. The V end was cut by 4 bases, the J end by 0 bases, with 19 bases between. CDR1 is PRHDT and CDR2 is FYEKMQ in the germline V gene (reference sequence). CDR3 DNA: TGTGCCAGCAGCTCGTCGGACACCAGACTTTACTCTGGAAACACCATATATTTT. Residues: CASSSSDTRLYSGNTIYF.

CDR3 loop: CASSVQGYTGELFF. Written as DNA, the CDR3 is TGTGCCAGCAGTGTTCAGGGGTACACCGGGGAGCTGTTTTTT. J is TRBJ2-2 and V is TRBV27; D perhaps matches TRBD1 (6 bases). The germline V gene has CDR1 MNHEY and CDR2 SMNVEV (reference sequence). The germline V and J ends were trimmed by 5 bases and 3 bases, with 10 bases remaining between them. The length of the CDR3 is 14 residues.

Note on this clone: The germline gene is not matched at one end of the junction; a read error may be the cause. V gene TRBV24-1 combines with J gene TRBJ2-1; TRBD1 matches at 10 bases. Looked up from germline, CDR1 is KGHDR and CDR2 is SFDVKD. The CDR3 is 16 residues long. CDR3 amino acids: CATSATGTGVYIEQFF. The CDR3 coding sequence is TGTGCCACTTCCGCAACCGGGACAGGGGTGTACATTGAGCAGTTCTTC.

In its sample, this clone was seen a few times. V is TRBV5-1 and J is TRBJ2-5; tentatively, D is TRBD2 (5 bases). The length of the CDR3 is 14 residues. CDR1 is SGHRS and CDR2 is YFSETQ in the germline V gene. The V gene lost 4 bases and the J gene lost 13 bases, with 23 bases spanning the gap. CDR3 sequence reads: CASSPGSGGRILYF. DNA of the CDR3: TGCGCCAGCAGCCCGGGGTCAGGTGGGAGAATATTGTACTTC.

V gene TRBV15 combines with J gene TRBJ2-2; D tentatively fits TRBD1 or TRBD2 (6 bases each). Germline CDR1 reads LNHNV; CDR2 reads YYDKDF (reference sequence). V lost 5 bases to trimming and J lost 7 bases, with 14 bases between them. The CDR3 length is 14 residues. The DNA of the CDR3 is TGTGCCACCAGCGTACAGGGCGGGGACGGGGAGCTGTTTTTT. Translating gives CATSVQGGDGELFF.

The chain combines TRBV19 with TRBJ1-2; unclear D gene. The CDR3 extends over 12 amino acids. Germline values: CDR1 LNHDA, CDR2 SQIVND (reference sequence). V lost 6 bases, J lost 5 bases, and 10 bases lay in between. The CDR3 is CASSGPYYGYTF. The CDR3, as DNA: TGTGCCAGTAGCGGACCGTATTATGGCTACACCTTC.

The CDR3 protein is CASSQGGLAGGQRETQYF. CDR3 DNA: TGTGCCAGCAGCCAAGGTGGACTAGCGGGGGGGCAACGAGAGACCCAGTACTTC. The chain uses TRBV3-1 (or the pseudogene TRBV3-2) and TRBJ2-5; 15 positions match TRBD2. The CDR3 consists of 18 residues. The germline V gene has CDR1 LGHDT and CDR2 YNNKEL (reference sequence). With 1 base clipped from V and 4 bases from J, the junction kept 7 bases outside the gene matches.

The chain carries TRBV5-1 and TRBJ1-6; D is possibly TRBD1 (5 bases). The germline V and J ends were trimmed by 3 bases and 3 bases, with 7 bases remaining between them. CDR1 and CDR2 (germline): SGHRS, YFSETQ. The CDR3 is 14 amino acids. The CDR3 is CASSSGGYNSPLHF. The CDR3 DNA sequence: TGCGCCAGCAGCTCCGGGGGCTATAATTCACCCCTCCACTTT.

The rearrangement links TRBV6-6 to TRBJ1-2; weak D call: TRBD1 (5 bases). Germline CDR1 MNHNY, CDR2 SVGAGI (reference sequence). Trimming took 9 bases from V and 7 from J, leaving 12 bases between them. This CDR3 comprises 11 residues. DNA for the CDR3: TGTGCCAGTGGGGGGGGAACTGGCTACACCTTC. It translates to CASGGGTGYTF.

The J gene is TRBJ1-6, the V gene TRBV5-1; 8 bases are shared with TRBD1. The germline V gene has CDR1 SGHRS and CDR2 YFSETQ. Trimming cost V 4 bases and J 9 bases; bases outside gene matches: 15. The CDR3 length is 17 residues. The CDR3 reads CASSPRIQGASSSPLHF. Written as DNA, the CDR3 is TGCGCCAGCAGCCCAAGAATCCAGGGGGCTAGTAGTTCACCCCTCCACTTT.

This CDR3 reads CASSDNAGANVLTF. The CDR3 DNA reads as TGTGCCAGTAGTGATAACGCTGGGGCCAACGTCCTGACTTTC. The rearrangement links TRBV19 to TRBJ2-6; no clear D. The germline V and J ends were trimmed by 5 bases and 2 bases, with 7 bases remaining between them. There are 14 residues in the CDR3. CDR1 LNHDA and CDR2 SQIVND come from the germline V gene (reference sequence). The full variable domain, completed using reference TRBV19 and TRBJ2-6, is DGGITQSPKYLFRKEGQNVTLSCEQNLNHDAMYWYRQDPGQGLRLIYYSQIVNDFQKGDIAEGYSVSREKKESFPLTVTSAQKNPTAFYLCASSDNAGANVLTFGAGSRLTVL.

The chain is built from TRBV5-1 and TRBJ1-6; D gene uncertain. Trimming took off 0 bases at V and 6 bases at J, with 7 bases between the two ends. Germline V lookup: CDR1 SGHRS, CDR2 YFSETQ. The CDR3 contains 14 residues. Here the CDR3 reads CASSLGEVNSPLHF. The CDR3, as DNA: TGCGCCAGCAGCTTGGGAGAGGTTAATTCACCCCTCCACTTT.

This clone has a single count. V usage is TRBV5-6 and J usage is TRBJ1-1; 8 positions match TRBD1. CDR1 SGHDT and CDR2 YYEEEE come from the germline V gene. This CDR3 is built from 17 residues. Trimming took 1 base from V and 3 from J; bases not matched to a gene: 11. CDR3 residues: CASSLNRGCGADTEAFF. In DNA form, the CDR3 reads TGTGCCAGCAGCTTGAACAGGGGGTGCGGGGCGGACACTGAAGCTTTCTTT.

The chain joins TRBV7-8 to TRBJ2-1; D gene uncertain. With 4 bases removed from V and 4 bases from J, the gap between germline ends came to 8 bases. From germline, CDR1 is SGHVS and CDR2 FQNEAQ. The CDR3 sequence is 13 residues long. As DNA, the CDR3 is TGTGCCAGCAGCTCTGGTATTTACAATGAGCAGTTCTTC. Protein product: CASSSGIYNEQFF.

Concerning this clone: The identical CDR3 is also encoded by other nucleotide sequences in the sample. The chain combines TRBV5-1 with TRBJ2-5; no firm D call. Looked up from germline, CDR1 is SGHRS and CDR2 is YFSETQ. CDR3 length equals 13 residues. V lost 0 bases, J lost 2 bases, and 5 bases lay in between. The CDR3 protein is CASSLGQQETQYF. The CDR3 DNA follows: TGCGCCAGCAGCTTGGGGCAACAAGAGACCCAGTACTTC.